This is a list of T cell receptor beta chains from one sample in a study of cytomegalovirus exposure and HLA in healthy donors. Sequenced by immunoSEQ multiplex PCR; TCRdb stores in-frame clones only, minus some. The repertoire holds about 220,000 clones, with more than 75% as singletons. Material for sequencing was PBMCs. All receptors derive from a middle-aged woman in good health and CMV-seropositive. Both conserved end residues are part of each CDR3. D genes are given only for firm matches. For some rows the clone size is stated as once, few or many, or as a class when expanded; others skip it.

CDR3: CASSLSASGSYGSYNEQFF; DNA: TGCGCCAGCAGCTTGTCGGCTAGCGGGAGTTATGGGTCCTACAATGAGCAGTTCTTC; J: TRBJ2-1; D: TRBD2; size: .; V: TRBV5-1
CDR3: CASSLHARGADTQYF; DNA: TGTGCCAGCAGCTTACATGCCCGGGGTGCAGATACGCAGTATTTT; J: TRBJ2-3; D: .; size: .; V: TRBV11-3
CDR3: CASSDRTGGGPGDYGYTF; DNA: TGTGCCAGCAGTGATAGGACAGGGGGCGGACCGGGGGACTATGGCTACACCTTC; J: TRBJ1-2; D: TRBD1; size: .; V: TRBV6-1
CDR3: CASSLPSRDYRRDTQYF; DNA: TGTGCCAGCAGCTTACCCTCCCGGGACTACAGACGGGATACGCAGTATTTT; J: TRBJ2-3; D: TRBD2; size: few; V: TRBV11-3
CDR3: CASRRQAQFTEAFF; DNA: TGTGCCAGCAGGCGACAGGCCCAATTCACTGAAGCTTTCTTT; J: TRBJ1-1; D: .; size: .; V: TRBV27
CDR3: CASSSKALGLYYEQYF; DNA: TGTGCCAGCAGCTCCAAAGCCCTGGGACTTTACTACGAGCAGTACTTC; J: TRBJ2-7; D: .; size: .; V: TRBV28
CDR3: CASSSNRGLNTEAFF; DNA: TGTGCCAGCAGTTCGAACAGGGGCCTGAACACTGAAGCTTTCTTT; J: TRBJ1-1; D: TRBD1; size: .; V: TRBV27
CDR3: CASSIGGRARFTEAFF; DNA: TGTGCCAGTAGTATAGGTGGGAGGGCCAGATTCACTGAAGCTTTCTTT; J: TRBJ1-1; D: .; size: .; V: TRBV19
CDR3: CASSRDHGTGVQPQHF; DNA: TGTGCCAGCAGCCGAGATCATGGGACAGGGGTTCAGCCCCAGCATTTT; J: TRBJ1-5; D: TRBD1; size: .; V: TRBV5-4
CDR3: CASSIFALGQPNARGAFF; DNA: TGTGCCAGTAGTATCTTTGCCCTAGGACAGCCCAACGCCCGGGGAGCTTTCTTT; J: TRBJ1-1; D: .; size: .; V: TRBV19
CDR3: CASSSSEVYGYTF; DNA: TGTGCCAGCAGCTCTAGTGAGGTCTATGGCTACACCTTC; J: TRBJ1-2; D: .; size: .; V: TRBV9
CDR3: CASSLTSALYEQYF; DNA: TGTGCCAGCAGCTTAACATCAGCGCTCTACGAGCAGTACTTC; J: TRBJ2-7; D: .; size: once; V: TRBV7-3
CDR3: CASSLRGQGTDTQYF; DNA: TGTGCCAGCAGCTTACGGGGACAGGGTACAGATACGCAGTATTTT; J: TRBJ2-3; D: TRBD1; size: .; V: TRBV7-3
CDR3: CASSLAVLAGDEQYF; DNA: TGTGCCAGCAGCTTAGCGGTACTAGCGGGAGACGAGCAGTACTTC; J: TRBJ2-7; D: TRBD2; size: .; V: TRBV7-2
CDR3: CASSSGLGAGNQPQHF; DNA: TGTGCCAGCAGCTCGGGGTTGGGCGCGGGCAATCAGCCCCAGCATTTT; J: TRBJ1-5; D: .; size: .; V: TRBV7-9
CDR3: CASSQGDTQYF; DNA: TGTGCCAGCAGCCAGGGAGATACGCAGTATTTT; J: TRBJ2-3; D: .; size: .; V: TRBV7-9
CDR3: CAWSVRTATNEKLFF; DNA: TGTGCCTGGAGTGTACGTACGGCAACTAATGAAAAACTGTTTTTT; J: TRBJ1-4; D: .; size: once; V: TRBV30
CDR3: CASSSRGGGGEQFF; DNA: TGTGCCAGCAGCTCCCGCGGGGGGGGAGGCGAGCAGTTCTTC; J: TRBJ2-1; D: TRBD2; size: .; V: TRBV7-8
CDR3: CASSSGQLVQPQHF; DNA: TGTGCCAGCAGCTCCGGACAGTTGGTTCAGCCCCAGCATTTT; J: TRBJ1-5; D: .; size: .; V: TRBV7-2
CDR3: CAWSGGNEQFF; DNA: TGTGCCTGGAGTGGAGGCAATGAGCAGTTCTTC; J: TRBJ2-1; D: .; size: .; V: TRBV30
CDR3: CASSPVGGNQPQHF; DNA: TGTGCCAGCAGCCCAGTGGGGGGAAATCAGCCCCAGCATTTT; J: TRBJ1-5; D: .; size: .; V: TRBV11-2
CDR3: CASSVKDTQYF; DNA: TGTGCCAGCAGCGTAAAAGATACGCAGTATTTT; J: TRBJ2-3; D: .; size: .; V: TRBV7-9
CDR3: CASSSFGTSGQETQYF; DNA: TGTGCCAGCAGCTCCTTCGGGACTAGCGGGCAAGAGACCCAGTACTTC; J: TRBJ2-5; D: TRBD2; size: .; V: TRBV7-2
CDR3: CASSLTNNEQFF; DNA: TGTGCCAGCTCCCTCACTAACAATGAGCAGTTCTTC; J: TRBJ2-1; D: .; size: .; V: TRBV18
CDR3: CASSLGTGNTEKLFF; DNA: TGTGCCAGCAGCTTAGGGACAGGGAATACTGAAAAACTGTTTTTT; J: TRBJ1-4; D: TRBD1; size: .; V: TRBV5-5
CDR3: CASSKRRSGTGTSYEQYF; DNA: TGTGCCAGCAGCAAGAGGAGATCCGGGACAGGGACCTCCTACGAGCAGTACTTC; J: TRBJ2-7; D: TRBD1; size: once; V: TRBV11-3
CDR3: CASSLVSGMEETQYF; DNA: TGTGCCAGCAGTTTAGTGAGCGGGATGGAAGAGACCCAGTACTTC; J: TRBJ2-5; D: TRBD2; size: .; V: TRBV27
CDR3: CASSTGLEKTYEQYF; DNA: TGTGCCAGCAGTACGGGACTAGAGAAAACCTACGAGCAGTACTTC; J: TRBJ2-7; D: TRBD2; size: .; V: TRBV6-5
CDR3: CASSPGLAGGPDTQYF; DNA: TGTGCCAGCTCACCGGGACTAGCGGGGGGCCCAGATACGCAGTATTTT; J: TRBJ2-3; D: TRBD2; size: .; V: TRBV18
CDR3: CASSRRGQETQYF; DNA: TGCGCCAGCAGCCGGCGGGGGCAGGAGACCCAGTACTTC; J: TRBJ2-5; D: .; size: .; V: TRBV4-1
CDR3: CASSAGVGANVLTF; DNA: TGTGCCAGCAGCGCAGGGGTTGGGGCCAACGTCCTGACTTTC; J: TRBJ2-6; D: .; size: .; V: TRBV7-6
CDR3: CAISGFPGLAGEGAGELFF; DNA: TGTGCCATCAGTGGATTTCCGGGACTAGCGGGAGAAGGGGCCGGGGAGCTGTTTTTT; J: TRBJ2-2; D: TRBD2; size: .; V: TRBV10-3
CDR3: CASSLAGGNYEQYF; DNA: TGCGCCAGCAGTTTAGCGGGGGGGAACTACGAGCAGTACTTC; J: TRBJ2-7; D: TRBD2; size: .; V: TRBV10-2
CDR3: CASSEGTIPEQYF; DNA: TGTGCCAGCAGCGAGGGGACTATCCCCGAGCAGTACTTC; J: TRBJ2-7; D: TRBD2; size: .; V: TRBV5-4
CDR3: CASSQDFELAGATDTQYF; DNA: TGTGCCAGCAGCCAAGATTTCGAACTAGCGGGAGCTACAGATACGCAGTATTTT; J: TRBJ2-3; D: TRBD2; size: .; V: TRBV4-2
CDR3: CASRRDFRGTGELFF; DNA: TGTGCCAGCAGAAGGGACTTCCGAGGCACCGGGGAGCTGTTTTTT; J: TRBJ2-2; D: .; size: .; V: TRBV7-9
CDR3: CASSYSRASVYNEQFF; DNA: TGTGCCAGCAGTTACTCGAGGGCTAGCGTCTACAATGAGCAGTTCTTC; J: TRBJ2-1; D: .; size: .; V: TRBV6-5